Following are 11 T cell receptor beta chains from one sample sequenced in a study of PD-1 blockade in mismatch repair-deficient tumors. These TCRs are of unknown antigen specificity. Libraries were prepared by immunoSEQ multiplex PCR; TCRdb keeps only in-frame clonotypes and omits some of them. The sample records just under 9,000 clones, approximately 88% being singletons. The time point was: approximately eleven-day in vitro stimulation with candidate neoantigen peptide 7. The sequencing used cells cultured in vitro, collected from a patient treated with pembrolizumab. The receptors stem from an adult with mismatch repair-deficient cancer.

This clone was detected a few times. This chain uses TRBV2 with TRBJ1-1; D remains unclear. The CDR3 length is 16 residues. Trimming removed 2 bases at V and 0 bases at J, with 13 bases between. Per germline, CDR1 SNHLY and CDR2 FYNNEI. CDR3 residues: CASSERSDIMNTEAFF. The CDR3 nucleotides read TGTGCCAGCAGTGAACGGTCAGACATTATGAACACTGAAGCTTTCTTT. The variable domain in full, completed from reference TRBV2 and TRBJ1-1, reads EPEVTQTPSHQVTQMGQEVILRCVPISNHLYFYWYRQILGQKVEFLVSFYNNEISEKSEIFDDQFSVERPDGSNFTLKIRSTKLEDSAMYFCASSERSDIMNTEAFFGQGTRLTVV.

The CDR3 region has the DNA TGTGCCAGCTCTCCGAAGGACAGTGAAAAACTGTTTTTT. It encodes CASSPKDSEKLFF. The rearrangement links TRBV5-4 to TRBJ1-4, with D possibly being TRBD1 (6 bases). V gave up 7 bases and J gave up 7 bases, with 14 bases separating them. Looked up from germline, CDR1 is SGHNT and CDR2 is YYREEE (reference sequence). This CDR3 spans 13 amino acids.

The chain combines TRBV6-5 with TRBJ1-2; D is undetermined. Per the germline V gene, CDR1 is MNHEY and CDR2 is SVGAGI. The V end was cut by 3 bases, the J end by 1 base, with 9 bases between. The CDR3 extends over 14 amino acids. DNA for the CDR3: TGTGCCAGCAGTTATGGACGGCGTAACTATGGCTACACCTTC. It translates to CASSYGRRNYGYTF.

This clone was observed a handful of times. The gene calls are TRBV7-3 and TRBJ1-2; 7 bases are a match to TRBD1. This CDR3 contains 14 residues. CDR1 is SGHTA, CDR2 FQGTGA, per germline. The trim removed 4 bases at V and 4 bases at J, leaving 6 bases unmatched. The DNA of the CDR3 is TGTGCCAGCAGCTCTGGACAGGCGATCTATGGCTACACCTTC. This gives the protein CASSSGQAIYGYTF. Together with reference TRBV7-3 and TRBJ1-2, the CDR3 gives the full variable domain: GAGVSQTPSNKVTEKGKYVELRCDPISGHTALYWYRQSLGQGPEFLIYFQGTGAADDSGLPNDRFFAVRPEGSVSTLKIQRTERGDSAVYLCASSSGQAIYGYTFGSGTRLTVV.

The chain carries TRBV11-2 and TRBJ2-1; 11 positions match TRBD2. The CDR3 covers 17 residues. Trimming took 5 bases from V and 0 from J; bases not matched to a gene: 6. CDR1 is SGHAT, CDR2 FQNNGV, per germline. The CDR3 region is CASSTGSGRASYNEQFF. CDR3 bases: TGTGCCAGCAGCACTGGTAGCGGGAGGGCCTCCTACAATGAGCAGTTCTTC.

The chain combines TRBV6-1 with TRBJ1-1; 9 nucleotides align to TRBD1. CDR1 is MNHNS and CDR2 is SASEGT in the germline V gene. The CDR3 runs 14 residues. The V gene end was trimmed by 7 bases and the J gene end by 4 bases; junction bases not matched to a gene: 7. In DNA form, the CDR3 reads TGTGCCAGCAAGTTGACAGGGGGGGTCACTGAAGCTTTCTTT. Its translation is CASKLTGGVTEAFF.

The J gene is TRBJ2-7, the V gene TRBV14, with TRBD1 matching over 7 bases. Germline CDR1 and CDR2: SGHDN and FVKESK. The V gene end was trimmed by 1 base and the J gene end by 2 bases; junction bases not matched to a gene: 5. This CDR3 is built from 15 residues. The CDR3 DNA reads as TGTGCCAGCAGCCAAGGACCCAGGGGGACCTACGAGCAGTACTTC. Translation: CASSQGPRGTYEQYF.

The genes are TRBV5-1 and TRBJ2-2; D remains unclear. CDR1 is SGHRS, CDR2 YFSETQ, per germline. The CDR3 totals 12 residues. The V end was cut by 4 bases, the J end by 7 bases, with 8 bases between. This chain's CDR3 is CASSGPGGELFF. DNA of the CDR3: TGCGCCAGCAGCGGCCCGGGCGGGGAGCTGTTTTTT. The variable domain in full, with the rest retrieved from reference TRBV5-1 and TRBJ2-2, is KAGVTQTPRYLIKTRGQQVTLSCSPISGHRSVSWYQQTPGQGLQFLFEYFSETQRNKGNFPGRFSGRQFSNSRSEMNVSTLELGDSALYLCASSGPGGELFFGEGSRLTVL.

The chain couples TRBV28 to TRBJ2-2; D possibly matches TRBD1 or TRBD2 (5 bases each). The CDR3 loop spans 16 amino acids. Germline V gene lookup returns CDR1 MDHEN and CDR2 SYDVKM. V shed 2 bases and J shed 1 base, with 11 bases lying between them. DNA for the CDR3: TGTGCCAGCAGTTTACAGGGTCGGGGGAACACCGGGGAGCTGTTTTTT. Translating gives CASSLQGRGNTGELFF.

In this sample, this clone turned up once. The chain has TRBV29-1 and TRBJ1-2, with a tentative D call TRBD1 (5 bases). This CDR3 is 17 amino acids long. Germline values: CDR1 SQVTM, CDR2 ANQGSEA. V shed 0 bases and J shed 5 bases, with 22 bases lying between them. The CDR3 DNA reads TGCAGCGTTGAAGATCGGGGGACGGGTAGGGGAAAATATGGCTACACCTTC. Residues: CSVEDRGTGRGKYGYTF.

The chain recombines TRBV27 with TRBJ2-7, with TRBD2 identical over 8 bases. The CDR3 has 14 residues. Per germline, CDR1 MNHEY and CDR2 SMNVEV (reference sequence). The V gene end was trimmed by 6 bases and the J gene end by 5 bases; junction bases not matched to a gene: 9. For the CDR3, the DNA is TGTGCCAGCAGAGACAGCGGGAGTGGTAACGAGCAGTACTTC. Protein: CASRDSGSGNEQYF.